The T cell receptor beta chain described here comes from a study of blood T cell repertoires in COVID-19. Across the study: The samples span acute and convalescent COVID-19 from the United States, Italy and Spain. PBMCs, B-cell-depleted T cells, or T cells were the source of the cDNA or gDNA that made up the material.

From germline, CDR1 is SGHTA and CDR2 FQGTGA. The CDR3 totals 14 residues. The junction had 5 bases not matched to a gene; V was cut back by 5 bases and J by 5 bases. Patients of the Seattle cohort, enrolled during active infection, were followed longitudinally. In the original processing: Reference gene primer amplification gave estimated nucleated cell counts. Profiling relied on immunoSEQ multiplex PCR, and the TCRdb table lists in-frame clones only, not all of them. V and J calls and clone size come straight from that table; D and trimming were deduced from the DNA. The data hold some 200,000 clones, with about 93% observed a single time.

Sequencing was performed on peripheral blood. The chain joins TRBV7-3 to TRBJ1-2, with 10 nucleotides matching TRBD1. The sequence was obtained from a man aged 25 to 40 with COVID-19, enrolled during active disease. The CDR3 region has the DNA TGTGCCAGCAGCCCGACAGGGGGCGGTTATGGCTACACCTTC. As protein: CASSPTGGGYGYTF.